This T cell receptor beta chain is from a study of blood T cells in healthy people across ages. The V gene's germline CDR1 is SGDLS and CDR2 YYNGEE. The CDR3 consists of 16 residues. Trimming pared 10 bases from V and 4 bases from J, leaving 23 bases between. The use of a sample-barcoded 5' primer and a J-beta primer mix characterized a second PCR of roughly 6 to 12 cycles. Per-sample output comprised a minimum of 3 million paired-end reads containing CDR3. TCRdb re-derived calls from the 5' RACE reads in MiXCR, one entry per CDR3 protein. The table lists hundreds of thousands of distinct CDR3 sequences, around 24% of them singletons, with around 10% in the top ten. A remark on this clonotype: Its matching antigen is unknown.

Study-level points and caveats: PBMCs went unsorted, and a conclusive naive versus antigen-experienced comparison was therefore prevented.

Another study also made use of these data, one on T cells of mothers and their children. That source notes: Thymic selection molds TCR recombination products alike in related and unrelated pairs. The search for persistent microchimeric T cell clones detected none.

The genes are TRBV9 and TRBJ2-2; the D is unclear. Sequencing used blood. The clonotype originates from a boy aged 5-17 years in good health. CDR3 region: CAGTPPAAHSTGELFF. The CDR3 bases are TGTGCCGGCACCCCACCGGCCGCTCACTCCACCGGGGAGCTGTTTTTT.